The sequence of this T cell receptor (beta chain) was determined in a study of OX40 agonist ivuxolimab in advanced cancers. Study-wide results and caveats: At 0.1 to 3.0 mg/kg, clonal expansion of CD4+ and CD8+ blood T cells had occurred by week 6.

The CDR3 has 13 residues. Trimming shortened V by 6 bases and J by 1 base, and 10 bases separated the two germline ends. Germline CDR1 SGHTA, CDR2 FQGTGA. About this clone: Its antigen is still unknown.

Measured with immunoSEQ multiplex PCR; TCRdb has only the in-frame clones, and not every one. The sample records some 100,000 clones, over 75% being singletons. The input for sequencing was CD4+ or CD8+ T cells sorted from blood, taken in a trial of the OX40 agonist ivuxolimab. The sequence came from an adult with an advanced solid tumor such as melanoma, head and neck, liver or kidney cancer. The chain couples TRBV7-3 to TRBJ2-7; D possibly corresponds to TRBD1 (6 bases). The chain's CDR3 is CASSPTGSYEQYF. CDR3 sequence (DNA): TGTGCCAGCAGTCCGACAGGTTCCTACGAGCAGTACTTC.